This entry lists 16 T cell receptor beta chains sequenced from one sample in a study of shared clonotypes between healthy human individuals. Produced via immunoSEQ multiplex PCR; TCRdb's table is partial and in-frame only. The repertoire holds about 710,000 clones, 55% to 75% seen once, with 1.8% in the top ten. Sequencing used memory CD4+ T cells sorted from blood. Documented subset: CD45RA-negative fraction. Receptors originate from a woman aged 30 to 39 in good health.

The chain employs TRBV28 and TRBJ1-1; D gene ambiguous. CDR1 MDHEN and CDR2 SYDVKM come from the germline V gene. Trimming removed 7 bases at V and 0 bases at J, with 21 bases between. This CDR3 is built from 17 residues. CDR3 protein: CASKKYGTYRLNTEAFF. The CDR3 nucleotides are TGTGCCAGCAAAAAATATGGTACGTACAGACTGAACACTGAAGCTTTCTTT.

For this clone: Other DNA sequences of this sample code for an identical CDR3. The chain joins TRBV6-1 to TRBJ2-7; D call uncertain. V dropped 0 bases and J dropped 2 bases, with 2 bases sitting between them. Germline CDR1 reads MNHNS; CDR2 reads SASEGT. The CDR3 consists of 12 residues. CDR3 loop: CASSEATYEQYF. For the CDR3, the DNA is TGTGCCAGCAGTGAAGCGACCTACGAGCAGTACTTC.

This clone has a handful of counts. The V call is TRBV6-1, the J call TRBJ1-4; D not resolved. This CDR3 contains 13 residues. V was pared by 6 bases and J by 4 bases, with 9 bases between. Germline CDR1 MNHNS, CDR2 SASEGT. CDR3 coding DNA: TGTGCCAGCAGGGGCACGATTAATGAAAAACTGTTTTTT. It encodes CASRGTINEKLFF.

To note about this clone: This sequence may be a read error, since a much larger clone differs from it by one base. Within the sample, other DNA sequences also encode this same CDR3. This sequence joins TRBV5-4 and TRBJ2-3; 13 nucleotides line up with TRBD2. V trimming: 0 bases; J trimming: 3 bases; junction bases outside the gene matches: 1. The CDR3 loop spans 16 amino acids. CDR1 and CDR2 from the germline V gene are SGHNT and YYREEE (reference sequence). The CDR3 nucleotides read TGTGCCAGCAGCTTGGGGACTAGCGGGAGAACAGATACGCAGTATTTT. Residues: CASSLGTSGRTDTQYF.

The sample holds a few counts of this clone. The genes are TRBV27 and TRBJ2-5; unclear D gene. The J call may be faulty, since TRBJ2-7 better matches the DNA end. Per the germline V gene, CDR1 is MNHEY and CDR2 is SMNVEV (reference sequence). The CDR3 runs to 14 residues. The CDR3 DNA is TGTGCCAGCAGCCGGACGGGCAGCTCCTACGAGCAGTACTTC. Translated, it gives CASSRTGSSYEQYF.

The chain recombines TRBV6-1 with TRBJ2-7; no clear D gene. The CDR3 length is 13 residues. Germline CDR1 MNHNS, CDR2 SASEGT. The ends were cut back, 10 bases at V and 0 bases at J, with 13 bases in the middle. The CDR3 is CATQRVSSYEQYF. In DNA form, the CDR3 reads TGTGCCACCCAGCGCGTAAGCTCCTACGAGCAGTACTTC.

The chain couples TRBV19 to TRBJ2-3; weak D call: TRBD2 (6 bases). Germline CDR1 LNHDA, CDR2 SQIVND (reference sequence). The V and J ends lost 3 bases and 6 bases respectively, with 10 bases between them. The CDR3 is 13 residues long. The CDR3 DNA reads as TGTGCCAGTAGTATCCGGGAGATGGATACGCAGTATTTT. Encoded protein: CASSIREMDTQYF.

This clone was seen a single time. The gene calls are TRBV28 and TRBJ2-3; the match to TRBD1 covers 7 bases. V was pared by 5 bases and J by 2 bases, with 7 bases of the junction left unmatched. The CDR3 consists of 15 residues. The V gene's germline CDR1 is MDHEN and CDR2 SYDVKM. The chain's CDR3 is CASSPGQVDTDTQYF. As DNA, the CDR3 is TGTGCCAGCAGTCCCGGACAGGTGGACACAGATACGCAGTATTTT.

V usage is TRBV6-5 and J usage is TRBJ1-2; 7 bases line up with TRBD1. Losses at the gene ends were 5 bases for V and 10 bases for J; bases not matched to a gene: 7. The CDR3 runs to 12 residues. Per germline, CDR1 MNHEY and CDR2 SVGAGI. The CDR3 region is CASSQDRAVYTF. The CDR3 bases are TGTGCCAGCAGTCAAGACAGGGCGGTCTACACCTTC.

This clone came up once. The rearrangement joins TRBV5-6 to TRBJ2-7; D may be TRBD2 (5 bases). This CDR3 is built from 14 residues. Trimming removed 0 bases from V and 3 bases from J, with 10 bases in between. Germline loops: CDR1 SGHDT, CDR2 YYEEEE. The CDR3 sequence: CASSLAGFLYEQYF. CDR3 nucleotide sequence: TGTGCCAGCAGCTTGGCGGGATTTCTCTACGAGCAGTACTTC.

The genes are TRBV29-1 and TRBJ2-1; the D is unclear. The CDR3 contains 14 residues. Between the trimmed V and J ends, which lost 4 bases and 2 bases, there was a span of 12 bases. Germline V lookup: CDR1 SQVTM, CDR2 ANQGSEA. The CDR3 nucleotides read TGCAGCGTTGGGGATTACTCCCCCTACAATGAGCAGTTCTTC. Amino acids: CSVGDYSPYNEQFF.

V gene TRBV5-1 combines with J gene TRBJ1-1, with a tentative D call TRBD1 (6 bases). The germline V and J ends were trimmed by 4 bases and 2 bases, with 15 bases remaining between them. Germline assignment: CDR1 SGHRS and CDR2 YFSETQ. This CDR3 is 15 amino acids long. CDR3 coding DNA: TGCGCCAGCAGCGTTAACGCCGGGACAAACACTGAAGCTTTCTTT. Translated: CASSVNAGTNTEAFF.

The rearrangement links TRBV7-6 to TRBJ1-1; the D gene is possibly TRBD1 (6 bases). The CDR3 is 13 residues long. In germline, CDR1 is SGHVS, CDR2 FNYEAQ. Trimming removed 3 bases at V and 5 bases at J, with 10 bases between. CDR3 loop: CASSLWDKTEAFF. Written as DNA, the CDR3 is TGTGCCAGCAGCTTGTGGGACAAAACTGAAGCTTTCTTT.

This clone showed up many times. The rearrangement links TRBV19 to TRBJ1-1; 8 nucleotides align to TRBD1. The germline CDR1 and CDR2 sequences are LNHDA and SQIVND (reference sequence). The CDR3 runs 12 residues. Trimming at V came to 7 bases and at J to 8 bases, leaving 6 bases not matched to a gene. The CDR3 DNA reads as TGTGCCAGTAATCCTGGGACAGGCGAAGCTTTCTTT. Protein product: CASNPGTGEAFF.

Many counts were recorded for this clone. This chain links TRBV4-2 with TRBJ1-1, with no clear D. The length of the CDR3 is 13 residues. V was shortened by 0 bases and J by 4 bases, with 6 bases between the two germline ends. The germline gives CDR1 LGHNA, CDR2 YNFKEQ. DNA of the CDR3: TGTGCCAGCAGCCAAGATTGGGCCACTGAAGCTTTCTTT. Translated: CASSQDWATEAFF.

The rearrangement joins TRBV25-1 to TRBJ2-1; a weak D match, TRBD1 (6 bases). V was shortened by 6 bases and J by 5 bases, with 11 bases between the two germline ends. The CDR3 is made up of 13 amino acids. Germline CDR1 and CDR2: MGHDK and SYGVNS. The CDR3 sequence is CASRTGINNEQFF. CDR3 nucleotides: TGTGCCAGCAGAACAGGGATAAACAATGAGCAGTTCTTC.